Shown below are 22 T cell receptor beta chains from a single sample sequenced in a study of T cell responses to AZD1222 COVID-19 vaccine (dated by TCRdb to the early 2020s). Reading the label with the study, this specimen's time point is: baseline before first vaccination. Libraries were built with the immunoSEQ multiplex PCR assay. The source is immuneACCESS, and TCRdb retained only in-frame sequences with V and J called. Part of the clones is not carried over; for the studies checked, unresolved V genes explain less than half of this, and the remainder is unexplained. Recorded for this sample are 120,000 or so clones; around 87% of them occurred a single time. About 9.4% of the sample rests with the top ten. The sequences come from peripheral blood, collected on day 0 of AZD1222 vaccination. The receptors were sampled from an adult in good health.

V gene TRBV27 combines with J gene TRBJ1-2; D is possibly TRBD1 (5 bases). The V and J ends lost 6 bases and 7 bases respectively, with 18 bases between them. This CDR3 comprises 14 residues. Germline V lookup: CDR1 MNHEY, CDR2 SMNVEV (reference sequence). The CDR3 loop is CASSPQRGPLGYTF. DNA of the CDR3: TGTGCCAGCAGCCCCCAGAGGGGCCCCCTTGGCTACACCTTC.

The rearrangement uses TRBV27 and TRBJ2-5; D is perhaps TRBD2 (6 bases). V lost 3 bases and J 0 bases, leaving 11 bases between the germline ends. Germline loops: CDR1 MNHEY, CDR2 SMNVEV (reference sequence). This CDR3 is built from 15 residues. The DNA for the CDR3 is TGTGCCAGCAGTTTTGATAGGAGGGACCAAGAGACCCAGTACTTC. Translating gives CASSFDRRDQETQYF.

The CDR3 is CASSLVGTVTDTQYF. The DNA for the CDR3 is TGTGCCAGCAGCTTGGTGGGGACAGTCACAGATACGCAGTATTTT. V gene TRBV5-4 combines with J gene TRBJ2-3; 7 positions agree with TRBD1. The CDR3 has 15 amino acids. Trimming removed 0 bases from V and 2 bases from J; junction bases left unmatched: 3. Germline-derived CDR1 and CDR2 are SGHNT and YYREEE (reference sequence).

As DNA, the CDR3 is TGTGCCAGCAGCTTAGCTGACAGAACTAGCTATGGCTACACCTTC. This encodes CASSLADRTSYGYTF. The chain links TRBV7-9 to TRBJ1-2; D is possibly TRBD1 (5 bases). The CDR3 totals 15 residues. V shed 0 bases and J shed 4 bases, with 12 bases lying between them. The germline V gene has CDR1 SEHNR and CDR2 FQNEAQ (reference sequence).

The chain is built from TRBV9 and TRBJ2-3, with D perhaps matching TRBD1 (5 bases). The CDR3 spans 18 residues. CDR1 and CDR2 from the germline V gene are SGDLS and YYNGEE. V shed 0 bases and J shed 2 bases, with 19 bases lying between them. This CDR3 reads CASSVATGRIRLTDTQYF. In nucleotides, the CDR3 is TGTGCCAGCAGCGTAGCTACAGGACGGATCCGCCTCACAGATACGCAGTATTTT.

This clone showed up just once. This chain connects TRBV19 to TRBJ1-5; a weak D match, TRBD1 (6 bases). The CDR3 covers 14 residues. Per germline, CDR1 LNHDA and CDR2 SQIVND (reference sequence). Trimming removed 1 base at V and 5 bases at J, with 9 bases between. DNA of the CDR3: TGTGCCAGTAGTATAGGCCAGGGGTATCAGCCCCAGCATTTT. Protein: CASSIGQGYQPQHF.

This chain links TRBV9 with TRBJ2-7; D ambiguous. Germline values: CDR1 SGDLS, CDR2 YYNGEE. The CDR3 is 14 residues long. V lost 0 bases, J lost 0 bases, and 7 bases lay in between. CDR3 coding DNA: TGTGCCAGCAGCGTAGAGGGTTTCTCCTACGAGCAGTACTTC. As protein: CASSVEGFSYEQYF.

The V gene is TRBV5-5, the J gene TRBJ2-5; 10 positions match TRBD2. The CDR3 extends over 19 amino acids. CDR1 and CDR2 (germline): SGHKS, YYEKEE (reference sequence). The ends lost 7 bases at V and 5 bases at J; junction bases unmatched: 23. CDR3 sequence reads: CASLMSPGRLAGDKETQYF. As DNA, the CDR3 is TGTGCCAGCCTCATGTCCCCCGGGCGGCTAGCGGGGGATAAGGAGACCCAGTACTTC.

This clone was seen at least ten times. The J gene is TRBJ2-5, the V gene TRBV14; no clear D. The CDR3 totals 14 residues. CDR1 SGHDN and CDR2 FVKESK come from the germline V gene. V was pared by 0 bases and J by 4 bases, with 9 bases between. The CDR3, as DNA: TGTGCCAGCAGCCAAGAATACTTCGGAGAGACCCAGTACTTC. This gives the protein CASSQEYFGETQYF.

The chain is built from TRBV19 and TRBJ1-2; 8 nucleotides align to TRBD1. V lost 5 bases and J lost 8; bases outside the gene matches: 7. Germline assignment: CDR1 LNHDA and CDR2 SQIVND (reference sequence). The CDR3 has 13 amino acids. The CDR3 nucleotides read TGTGCCAGTAGTCACCGGACAGGGCTAGGCTACACCTTC. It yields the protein CASSHRTGLGYTF.

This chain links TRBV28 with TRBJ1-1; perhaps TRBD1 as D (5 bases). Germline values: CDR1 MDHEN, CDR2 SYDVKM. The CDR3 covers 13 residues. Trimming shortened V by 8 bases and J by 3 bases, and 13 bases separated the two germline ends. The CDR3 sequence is CASADPGYTEAFF. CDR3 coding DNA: TGTGCCAGCGCCGACCCAGGGTACACTGAAGCTTTCTTT.

CDR3 sequence reads: CAISESSGTVKETQYF. The CDR3 DNA follows: TGTGCCATCAGTGAGTCTTCCGGGACAGTAAAAGAGACCCAGTACTTC. The V and J genes are TRBV10-3 and TRBJ2-5, with 7 nucleotides matching TRBD1. The CDR3 is 16 residues long. V was clipped by 0 bases and J by 3 bases; unmatched bases: 7. From germline, CDR1 is ENHRY and CDR2 SYGVKD.

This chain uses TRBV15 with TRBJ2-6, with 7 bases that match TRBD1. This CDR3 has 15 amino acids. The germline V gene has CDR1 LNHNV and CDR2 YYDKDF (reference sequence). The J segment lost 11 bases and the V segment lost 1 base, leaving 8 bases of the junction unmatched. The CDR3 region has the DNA TGTGCCACCAGCAGAGCACCTACAGGGGCTGACGTCCTGACTTTC. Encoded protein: CATSRAPTGADVLTF.

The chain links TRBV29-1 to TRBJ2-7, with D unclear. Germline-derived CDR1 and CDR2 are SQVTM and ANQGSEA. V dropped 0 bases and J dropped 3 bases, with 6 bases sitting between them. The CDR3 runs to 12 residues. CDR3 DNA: TGCAGCGTTGAAGAGCGGAACTACGAGCAGTACTTC. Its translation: CSVEERNYEQYF.

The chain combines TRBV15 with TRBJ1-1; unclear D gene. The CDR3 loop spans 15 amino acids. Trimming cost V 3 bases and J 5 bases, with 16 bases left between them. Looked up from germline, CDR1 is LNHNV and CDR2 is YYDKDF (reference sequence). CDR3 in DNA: TGTGCCACCAGCAGGGCTGGAGGAATCGGAACTGAAGCTTTCTTT. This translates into CATSRAGGIGTEAFF. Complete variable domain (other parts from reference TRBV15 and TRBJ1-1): DAMVIQNPRYQVTQFGKPVTLSCSQTLNHNVMYWYQQKSSQAPKLLFHYYDKDFNNEADTPDNFQSRRPNTSFCFLDIRSPGLGDTAMYLCATSRAGGIGTEAFFGQGTRLTVV.

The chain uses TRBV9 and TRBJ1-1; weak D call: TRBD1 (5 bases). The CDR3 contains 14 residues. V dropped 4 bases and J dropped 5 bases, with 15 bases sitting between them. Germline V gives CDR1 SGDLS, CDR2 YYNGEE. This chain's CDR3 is CASSPSGGWTEAFF. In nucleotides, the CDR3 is TGTGCCAGCAGCCCGAGCGGGGGGTGGACTGAAGCTTTCTTT.

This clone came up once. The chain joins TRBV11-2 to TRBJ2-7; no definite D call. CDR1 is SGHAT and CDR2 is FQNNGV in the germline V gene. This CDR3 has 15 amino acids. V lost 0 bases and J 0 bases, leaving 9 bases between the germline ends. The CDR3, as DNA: TGTGCCAGCAGCTTAGAGATCGGCAGCTCCTACGAGCAGTACTTC. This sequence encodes CASSLEIGSSYEQYF.

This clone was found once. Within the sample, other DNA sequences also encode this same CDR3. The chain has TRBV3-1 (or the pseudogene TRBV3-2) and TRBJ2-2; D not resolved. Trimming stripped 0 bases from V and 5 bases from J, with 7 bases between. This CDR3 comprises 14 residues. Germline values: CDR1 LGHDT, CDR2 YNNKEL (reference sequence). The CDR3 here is CASSQDLGTGELFF. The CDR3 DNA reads TGTGCCAGCAGCCAAGATCTGGGGACCGGGGAGCTGTTTTTT.

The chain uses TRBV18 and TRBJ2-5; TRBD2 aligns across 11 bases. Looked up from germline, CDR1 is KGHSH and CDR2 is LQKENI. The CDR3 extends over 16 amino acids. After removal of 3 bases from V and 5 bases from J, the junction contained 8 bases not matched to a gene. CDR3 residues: CASSPTPSGRWETQYF. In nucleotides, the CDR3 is TGTGCCAGCTCACCTACTCCTAGCGGGAGGTGGGAGACCCAGTACTTC.

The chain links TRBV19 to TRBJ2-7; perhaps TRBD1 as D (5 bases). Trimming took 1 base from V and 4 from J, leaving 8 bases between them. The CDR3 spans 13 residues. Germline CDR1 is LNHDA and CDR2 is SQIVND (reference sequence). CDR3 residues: CASSIGAGYEQYF. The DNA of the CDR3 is TGTGCCAGTAGTATAGGGGCAGGGTACGAGCAGTACTTC.

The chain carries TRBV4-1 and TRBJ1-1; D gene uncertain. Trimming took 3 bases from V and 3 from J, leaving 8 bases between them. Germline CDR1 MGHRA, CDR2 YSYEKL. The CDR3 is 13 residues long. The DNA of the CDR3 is TGCGCCAGCAGCCATCGACCGGACACTGAAGCTTTCTTT. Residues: CASSHRPDTEAFF.

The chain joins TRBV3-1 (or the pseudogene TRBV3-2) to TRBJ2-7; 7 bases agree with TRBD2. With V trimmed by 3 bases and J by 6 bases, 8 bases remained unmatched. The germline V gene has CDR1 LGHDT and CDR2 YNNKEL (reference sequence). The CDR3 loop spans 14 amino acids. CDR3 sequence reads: CASSQNGLEGEQYF. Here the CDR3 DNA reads TGTGCCAGCAGCCAGAACGGACTAGAAGGCGAGCAGTACTTC.